This TCR beta chain was observed in a study of shared clonotypes between healthy human individuals. Study-level information: A donor's plate count was three for CD4 naive and three for CD4 memory; CD8 naive had two and CD8 memory one.

A remark on this clone: Its matching antigen is unknown.

V was clipped by 5 bases and J by 0 bases, with 14 bases between them. CDR1 and CDR2 (germline): SGHAT, FQNNGV. The CDR3 runs to 15 residues. Notes on the study in general: Sampling covered blood only; tissue repertoires likely differ. Estimated clonotype richness was generally higher in naive than memory subsets.

Selected positively for CCR7 and CD45RO-negative, naive CD8 cells excluded terminally differentiated effector memory CD45RA+ cells. Within Nashville, Tennessee resided all donors, each a Caucasian adult. Profiling relied on immunoSEQ multiplex PCR, and the TCRdb table lists in-frame clones only, not all of them. The data hold about 800,000 clones, with 96% observed a single time. This sequence joins TRBV11-2 and TRBJ2-7; D unclear. The receptor's source is a man aged 25-45 years in good health. Material for sequencing was naive CD8+ T cells sorted from blood. CDR3: CASSVEAEFSYEQYF. CDR3 DNA sequence: TGTGCCAGCAGCGTCGAGGCGGAGTTCTCCTACGAGCAGTACTTC.